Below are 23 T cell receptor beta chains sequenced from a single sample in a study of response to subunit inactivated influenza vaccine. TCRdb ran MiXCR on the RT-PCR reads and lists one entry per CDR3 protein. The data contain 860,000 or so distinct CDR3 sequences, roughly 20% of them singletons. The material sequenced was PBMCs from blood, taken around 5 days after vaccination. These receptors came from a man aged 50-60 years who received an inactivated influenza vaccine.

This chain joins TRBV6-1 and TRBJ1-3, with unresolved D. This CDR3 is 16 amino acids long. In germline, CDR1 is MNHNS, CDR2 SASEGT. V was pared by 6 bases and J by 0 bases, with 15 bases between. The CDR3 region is CASREQSFGSGNTIYF. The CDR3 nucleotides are TGTGCCAGCAGAGAACAGTCATTTGGCTCTGGAAACACCATATATTTT.

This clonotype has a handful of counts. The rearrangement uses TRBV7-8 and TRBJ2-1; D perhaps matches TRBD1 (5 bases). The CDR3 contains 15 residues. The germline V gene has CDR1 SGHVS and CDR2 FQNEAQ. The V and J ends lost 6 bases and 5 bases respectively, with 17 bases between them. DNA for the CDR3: TGTGCCAGCAGTCCATTGGGGCCCCCCAACAATGAGCAGTTCTTC. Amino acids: CASSPLGPPNNEQFF. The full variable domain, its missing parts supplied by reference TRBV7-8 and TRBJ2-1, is GAGVSQSPRYKVAKRGQDVALRCDPISGHVSLFWYQQALGQGPEFLTYFQNEAQLDKSGLPSDRFFAERPEGSVSTLKIQRTQQEDSAVYLCASSPLGPPNNEQFFGPGTRLTVL.

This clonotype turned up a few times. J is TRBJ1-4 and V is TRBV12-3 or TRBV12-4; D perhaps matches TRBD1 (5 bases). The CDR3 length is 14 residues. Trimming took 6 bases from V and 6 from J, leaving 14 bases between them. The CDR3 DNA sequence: TGTGCCAGCAGAGTGGACACCACCGATGAAAAACTGTTTTTT. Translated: CASRVDTTDEKLFF.

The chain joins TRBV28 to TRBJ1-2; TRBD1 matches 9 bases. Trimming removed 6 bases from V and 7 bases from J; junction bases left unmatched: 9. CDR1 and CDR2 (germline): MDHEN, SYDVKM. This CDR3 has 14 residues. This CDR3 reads CASSWGQGYFGYTF. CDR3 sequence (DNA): TGTGCCAGCAGCTGGGGACAGGGTTACTTTGGCTACACCTTC.

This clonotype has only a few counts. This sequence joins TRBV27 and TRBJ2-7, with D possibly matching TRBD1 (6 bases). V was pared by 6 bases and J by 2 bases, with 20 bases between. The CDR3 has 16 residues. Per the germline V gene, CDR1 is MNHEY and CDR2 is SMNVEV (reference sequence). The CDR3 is CASRTDVTGTAYEQYF. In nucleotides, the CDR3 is TGTGCCAGCAGGACAGACGTGACAGGAACGGCCTACGAGCAGTACTTC.

The CDR3 spells CASSPEDAGYNEQFF. In nucleotides, the CDR3 is TGTGCCAGCAGCCCGGAAGACGCGGGATACAATGAGCAGTTCTTC. J is TRBJ2-1 and V is TRBV4-2, with a possible D match to TRBD2 (6 bases). V was clipped by 4 bases and J by 4 bases, with 14 bases between them. Germline V gene lookup returns CDR1 LGHNA and CDR2 YNFKEQ. This CDR3 has 15 residues.

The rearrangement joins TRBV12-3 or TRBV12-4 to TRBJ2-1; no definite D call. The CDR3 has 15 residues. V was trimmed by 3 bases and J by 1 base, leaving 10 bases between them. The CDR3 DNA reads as TGTGCCAGCAGTTTTGGGTCACAATCCTACAATGAGCAGTTCTTC. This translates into CASSFGSQSYNEQFF.

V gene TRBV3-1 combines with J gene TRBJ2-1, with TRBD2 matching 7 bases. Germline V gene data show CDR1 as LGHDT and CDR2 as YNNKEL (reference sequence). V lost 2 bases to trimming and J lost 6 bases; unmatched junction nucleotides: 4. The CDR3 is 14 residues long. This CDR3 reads CASSQWGGRNEQFF. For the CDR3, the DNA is TGTGCCAGCAGCCAATGGGGGGGTCGCAATGAGCAGTTCTTC.

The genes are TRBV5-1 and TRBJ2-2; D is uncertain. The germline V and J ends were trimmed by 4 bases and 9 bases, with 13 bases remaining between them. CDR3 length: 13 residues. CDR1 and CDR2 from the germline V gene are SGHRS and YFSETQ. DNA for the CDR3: TGCGCCAGCAGCCCGGACCCCAAGCGGGAGCTGTTTTTT. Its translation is CASSPDPKRELFF.

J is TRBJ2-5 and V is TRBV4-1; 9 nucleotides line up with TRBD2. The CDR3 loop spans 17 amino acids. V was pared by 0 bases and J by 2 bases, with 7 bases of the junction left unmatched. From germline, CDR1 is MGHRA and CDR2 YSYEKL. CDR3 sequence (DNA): TGCGCCAGCAGCCAAGATTGGGCGGGGGGGCTGCAAGAGACCCAGTACTTC. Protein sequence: CASSQDWAGGLQETQYF.

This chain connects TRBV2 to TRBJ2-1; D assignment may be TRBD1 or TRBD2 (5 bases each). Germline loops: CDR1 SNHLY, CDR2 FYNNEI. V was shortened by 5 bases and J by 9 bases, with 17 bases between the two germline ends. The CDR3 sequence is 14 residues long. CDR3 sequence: CASSNWDPKSEQFF. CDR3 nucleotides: TGTGCCAGCAGTAACTGGGACCCCAAAAGTGAGCAGTTCTTC. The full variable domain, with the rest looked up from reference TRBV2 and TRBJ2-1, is EPEVTQTPSHQVTQMGQEVILRCVPISNHLYFYWYRQILGQKVEFLVSFYNNEISEKSEIFDDQFSVERPDGSNFTLKIRSTKLEDSAMYFCASSNWDPKSEQFFGPGTRLTVL.

In DNA form, the CDR3 reads TGCAGTGCTAACCCAGCGGGAGTCGATGAGCAGTTCTTC. Its protein product is CSANPAGVDEQFF. The chain combines TRBV20-1 with TRBJ2-1; TRBD2 aligns across 8 bases. The V gene's germline CDR1 is DFQATT and CDR2 SNEGSKA (reference sequence). The CDR3 length is 13 residues. J lost 8 bases, V lost 4 bases, and 7 bases had no gene match.

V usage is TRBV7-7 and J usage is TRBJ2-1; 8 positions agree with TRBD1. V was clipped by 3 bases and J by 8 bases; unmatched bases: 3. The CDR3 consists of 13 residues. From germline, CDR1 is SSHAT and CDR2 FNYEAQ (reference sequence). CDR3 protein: CASSFDRGDEQFF. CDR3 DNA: TGTGCCAGCAGCTTCGACAGGGGCGATGAGCAGTTCTTC.

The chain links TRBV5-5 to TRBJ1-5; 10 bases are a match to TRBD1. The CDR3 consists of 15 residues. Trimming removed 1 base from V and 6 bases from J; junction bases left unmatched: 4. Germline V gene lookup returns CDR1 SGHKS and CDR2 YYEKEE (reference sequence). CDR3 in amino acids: CASSLRQGARQPQHF. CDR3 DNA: TGTGCCAGCAGCTTGAGACAGGGGGCGCGTCAGCCCCAGCATTTT.

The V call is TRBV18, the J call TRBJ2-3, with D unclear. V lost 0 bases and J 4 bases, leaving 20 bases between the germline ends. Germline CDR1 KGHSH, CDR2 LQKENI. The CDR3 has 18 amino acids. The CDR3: CASSPPVKRVIRPDTQYF. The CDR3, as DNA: TGTGCCAGCTCACCACCGGTGAAAAGGGTAATCCGGCCAGATACGCAGTATTTT.

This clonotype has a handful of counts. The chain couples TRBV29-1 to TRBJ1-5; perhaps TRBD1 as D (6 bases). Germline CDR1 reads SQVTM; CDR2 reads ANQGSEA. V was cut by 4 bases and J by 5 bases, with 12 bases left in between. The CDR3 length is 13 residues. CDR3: CSVVMGADQPQHF. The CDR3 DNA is TGCAGCGTTGTGATGGGGGCAGATCAGCCCCAGCATTTT.

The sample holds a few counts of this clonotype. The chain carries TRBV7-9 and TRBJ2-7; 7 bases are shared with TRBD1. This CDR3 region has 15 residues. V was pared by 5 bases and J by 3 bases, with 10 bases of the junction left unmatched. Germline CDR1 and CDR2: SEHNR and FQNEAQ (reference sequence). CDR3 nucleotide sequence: TGTGCCAGCAGCCCTCGAGAGGGGGCGGTCTACGAGCAGTACTTC. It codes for CASSPREGAVYEQYF.

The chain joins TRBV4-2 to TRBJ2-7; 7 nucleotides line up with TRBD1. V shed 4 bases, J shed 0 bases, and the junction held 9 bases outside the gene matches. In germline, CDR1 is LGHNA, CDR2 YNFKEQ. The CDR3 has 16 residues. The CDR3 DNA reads TGTGCCAGCAGCCCAAACAGGGGCTCGGACTCCTACGAGCAGTACTTC. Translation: CASSPNRGSDSYEQYF.

In nucleotides, the CDR3 is TGCGCCAGCAGCCAGCAACCGGGACAGCGCACAGATACGCAGTATTTT. Its protein is CASSQQPGQRTDTQYF. This chain connects TRBV4-3 to TRBJ2-3, with 7 bases identical to TRBD1. CDR1 is LGHNA, CDR2 YSLEER, per germline. V trimming: 3 bases; J trimming: 1 base; junction bases outside the gene matches: 7. The length of the CDR3 is 16 residues.

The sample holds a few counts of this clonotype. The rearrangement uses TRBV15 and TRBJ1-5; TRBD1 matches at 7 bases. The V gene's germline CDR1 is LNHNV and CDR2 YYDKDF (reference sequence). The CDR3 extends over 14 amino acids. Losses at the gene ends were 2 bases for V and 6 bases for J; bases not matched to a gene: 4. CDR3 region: CATSRKQGFQPQHF. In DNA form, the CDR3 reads TGTGCCACCAGCAGAAAACAGGGGTTTCAGCCCCAGCATTTT.

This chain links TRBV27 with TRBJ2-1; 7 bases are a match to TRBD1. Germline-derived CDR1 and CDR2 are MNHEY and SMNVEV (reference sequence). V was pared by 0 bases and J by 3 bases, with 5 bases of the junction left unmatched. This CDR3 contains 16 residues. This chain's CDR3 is CASSLSTGDFYNEQFF. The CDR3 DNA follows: TGTGCCAGCAGTTTATCAACAGGGGATTTCTACAATGAGCAGTTCTTC.

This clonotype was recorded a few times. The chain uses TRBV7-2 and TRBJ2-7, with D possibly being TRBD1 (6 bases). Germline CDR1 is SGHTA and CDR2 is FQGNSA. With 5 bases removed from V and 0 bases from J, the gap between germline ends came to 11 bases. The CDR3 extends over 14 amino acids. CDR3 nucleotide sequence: TGTGCCAGCAGCCGGACAGCTATCTCCTACGAGCAGTACTTC. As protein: CASSRTAISYEQYF.

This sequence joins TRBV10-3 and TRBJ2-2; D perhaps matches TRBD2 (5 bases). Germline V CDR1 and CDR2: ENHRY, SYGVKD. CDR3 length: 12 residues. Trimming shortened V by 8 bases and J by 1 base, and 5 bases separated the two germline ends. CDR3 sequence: CAIAGNTGELFF. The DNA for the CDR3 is TGTGCCATCGCGGGGAACACCGGGGAGCTGTTTTTT.